These 32 T cell receptor beta chains were all obtained from the same sample, sequenced in a study of blood T cell repertoires in COVID-19. The data were produced by immunoSEQ multiplex PCR, yet TCRdb's version contains in-frame clones alone and is incomplete. The sample includes fewer than 400,000 clones, roughly 90% of them seen just once. The sequencing sample was made of peripheral blood. Receptors originate from a woman younger than 45 with COVID-19, enrolled during active disease.

The chain carries TRBV27 and TRBJ2-1; D uncertain. This CDR3 is 13 amino acids long. Trimming removed 3 bases from V and 3 bases from J, with 6 bases in between. The V gene's germline CDR1 is MNHEY and CDR2 SMNVEV (reference sequence). CDR3: CASSLMSYNEQFF. The DNA for the CDR3 is TGTGCCAGCAGTTTGATGAGCTACAATGAGCAGTTCTTC.

A few counts support this clone. CDR3 sequence reads: CASSQAGTRIQYF. The DNA of the CDR3 is TGTGCCAGCAGTCAAGCCGGGACAAGGATTCAGTACTTC. The chain couples TRBV12-3 or TRBV12-4 to TRBJ2-4, with D maybe TRBD1 (6 bases). The length of the CDR3 is 13 residues. V was shortened by 5 bases and J by 10 bases, with 15 bases between the two germline ends.

The V and J genes are TRBV30 and TRBJ1-5; D possibly corresponds to TRBD1 (5 bases). The V and J ends lost 4 bases and 0 bases respectively, with 13 bases between them. CDR1 is GTSNPN and CDR2 is SVGIG in the germline V gene (reference sequence). The CDR3 sequence is 15 residues long. CDR3 in amino acids: CAWNRGLNSNQPQHF. The CDR3 region has the DNA TGTGCCTGGAACCGGGGACTGAATAGCAATCAGCCCCAGCATTTT.

CDR3: CASSFDRRTNEKLFF. The CDR3 region has the DNA TGTGCCAGCAGTTTCGACAGGCGGACTAATGAAAAACTGTTTTTT. V gene TRBV28 combines with J gene TRBJ1-4; possibly TRBD1 for D (6 bases). Germline CDR1 MDHEN, CDR2 SYDVKM. V was clipped by 3 bases and J by 2 bases, with 10 bases between them. The length of the CDR3 is 15 residues.

The V gene is TRBV30, the J gene TRBJ1-3; unclear D gene. The CDR3 sequence is 14 residues long. In germline, CDR1 is GTSNPN, CDR2 SVGIG (reference sequence). V gave up 5 bases and J gave up 7 bases, with 18 bases separating them. The CDR3: CAWGTGVTRNTIYF. In DNA, the CDR3 is TGTGCCTGGGGTACCGGGGTAACGCGGAACACCATATATTTT.

This chain joins TRBV15 and TRBJ1-5; a weak D match, TRBD1 (6 bases). This CDR3 has 15 amino acids. Germline V gene data show CDR1 as LNHNV and CDR2 as YYDKDF (reference sequence). V was cut by 8 bases and J by 0 bases, with 14 bases left in between. The CDR3 sequence: CATGVGAVSNQPQHF. As DNA, the CDR3 is TGTGCCACCGGTGTGGGGGCGGTTAGCAATCAGCCCCAGCATTTT.

The J gene is TRBJ2-3, the V gene TRBV5-1, with 9 bases that match TRBD2. This CDR3 spans 16 amino acids. Per germline, CDR1 SGHRS and CDR2 YFSETQ. Trimming removed 0 bases from V and 3 bases from J; junction bases left unmatched: 5. CDR3 in DNA: TGCGCCAGCAGCTTGGAAGTAGCGGGAGTAACAGATACGCAGTATTTT. Its translation: CASSLEVAGVTDTQYF.

The rearrangement joins TRBV2 to TRBJ1-3, with TRBD1 identical over 10 bases. The CDR3 contains 17 residues. J lost 0 bases, V lost 7 bases, and 9 bases had no gene match. CDR1 is SNHLY, CDR2 FYNNEI, per germline. In nucleotides, the CDR3 is TGTGCCAGCAATATCGGGACAGGGGCTCTCTCTGGAAACACCATATATTTT. Translation gives CASNIGTGALSGNTIYF.

J is TRBJ2-7 and V is TRBV7-8, with D perhaps TRBD2 (5 bases). V was pared by 2 bases and J by 4 bases, with 9 bases between. Germline V gene sequence: CDR1 SGHVS, CDR2 FQNEAQ. There are 13 residues in the CDR3. The CDR3 sequence: CASSLKADYEQYF. DNA for the CDR3: TGTGCCAGCAGCTTAAAAGCGGATTACGAGCAGTACTTC.

This clone was seen once. The V and J genes are TRBV4-1 and TRBJ1-1, with TRBD1 matching over 9 bases. Germline-derived CDR1 and CDR2 are MGHRA and YSYEKL. The CDR3 is 16 amino acids. V shed 1 base, J shed 4 bases, and the junction held 7 bases outside the gene matches. CDR3 nucleotide sequence: TGCGCCAGCAGCCAAGTACCGGGACAGGGTGGCACTGAAGCTTTCTTT. Residues: CASSQVPGQGGTEAFF.

CDR3 in amino acids: CASSLDQRPRRGETQYF. The DNA of the CDR3 is TGTGCCAGCAGCTTAGATCAGAGACCCCGACGGGGAGAGACCCAGTACTTC. The chain uses TRBV11-2 and TRBJ2-5, with a possible D match to TRBD2 (5 bases). Germline-derived CDR1 and CDR2 are SGHAT and FQNNGV. This CDR3 is built from 17 residues. V was shortened by 0 bases and J by 4 bases, with 18 bases between the two germline ends. Complete variable domain (other parts from reference TRBV11-2 and TRBJ2-5): EAGVAQSPRYKIIEKRQSVAFWCNPISGHATLYWYQQILGQGPKLLIQFQNNGVVDDSQLPKDRFSAERLKGVDSTLKIQPAKLEDSAVYLCASSLDQRPRRGETQYFGPGTRLLVL.

The chain links TRBV6-2 or TRBV6-3 to TRBJ1-5; D is unresolved. The V end lost 2 bases, the J end lost 3 bases, and 11 bases lay between the germline ends. CDR3 length: 15 residues. CDR1 and CDR2 from the germline V gene are MNHEY and SVGEGT. The DNA for the CDR3 is TGTGCCAGCAGTTACGGAGGCAGTCTCAATCAGCCCCAGCATTTT. Protein sequence: CASSYGGSLNQPQHF.

This chain connects TRBV19 to TRBJ1-2, with D unclear. This CDR3 region has 14 residues. Trimming took 7 bases from V and 5 from J, leaving 17 bases between them. The V gene's germline CDR1 is LNHDA and CDR2 SQIVND (reference sequence). The CDR3 coding sequence is TGTGCCAGTACCGGACGGGGATTGGGGTATGGCTACACCTTC. The encoded protein is CASTGRGLGYGYTF.

The rearrangement joins TRBV7-3 to TRBJ2-3; 13 bases are shared with TRBD2. Germline assignment: CDR1 SGHTA and CDR2 FQGTGA. V trimming: 5 bases; J trimming: 5 bases; junction bases outside the gene matches: 13. The CDR3 has 18 amino acids. CDR3 coding DNA: TGTGCCAGCAGCCCCTTACCGATCAGACTAGCGGGAGGAGATACGCAGTATTTT. This codes for CASSPLPIRLAGGDTQYF.

The chain employs TRBV5-1 and TRBJ2-7; D is perhaps TRBD2 (5 bases). Germline V lookup: CDR1 SGHRS, CDR2 YFSETQ. V gave up 0 bases and J gave up 3 bases, with 13 bases separating them. The CDR3 extends over 15 amino acids. CDR3 in amino acids: CASSLGGLLDYEQYF. In DNA, the CDR3 is TGCGCCAGCAGCTTGGGTGGACTTCTGGACTACGAGCAGTACTTC.

The gene calls are TRBV19 and TRBJ2-1; perhaps TRBD1 as D (5 bases). Germline values: CDR1 LNHDA, CDR2 SQIVND (reference sequence). The V gene lost 2 bases and the J gene lost 9 bases, with 14 bases spanning the gap. The CDR3 runs 14 residues. In nucleotides, the CDR3 is TGTGCCAGTAGTATATCTGGGGCGGCCAGTGAGCAGTTCTTC. Its protein product is CASSISGAASEQFF.

This chain links TRBV18 with TRBJ1-1; D perhaps matches TRBD1 (5 bases). This CDR3 is built from 17 residues. Between the trimmed V and J ends, which lost 4 bases and 5 bases, there was a span of 23 bases. The germline V gene has CDR1 KGHSH and CDR2 LQKENI. Written as DNA, the CDR3 is TGTGCCAGCTCACGCGGACAAGGCGCGGTTAAGGGGACTGAAGCTTTCTTT. It codes for CASSRGQGAVKGTEAFF.

This chain links TRBV6-5 with TRBJ2-4, with D possibly matching TRBD1 (6 bases). The germline gives CDR1 MNHEY, CDR2 SVGAGI. Trimming pared 8 bases from V and 4 bases from J, leaving 15 bases between. The CDR3 runs 14 residues. The chain's CDR3 is CASDVVGTKNIQYF. Written as DNA, the CDR3 is TGTGCCAGCGACGTCGTCGGGACAAAAAACATTCAGTACTTC.

The chain joins TRBV6-5 to TRBJ2-1; TRBD2 agrees at 8 bases. The ends lost 0 bases at V and 7 bases at J; junction bases unmatched: 8. This CDR3 contains 16 residues. The germline V gene has CDR1 MNHEY and CDR2 SVGAGI. The CDR3: CASSYSRLAKNNEQFF. CDR3 coding DNA: TGTGCCAGCAGTTACTCTAGACTAGCGAAAAATAATGAGCAGTTCTTC.

V gene TRBV15 combines with J gene TRBJ1-2, with a weak D call TRBD1 (5 bases). The V and J ends lost 1 base and 0 bases respectively, with 12 bases between them. The CDR3 spans 16 residues. Germline V gene data show CDR1 as LNHNV and CDR2 as YYDKDF (reference sequence). The DNA for the CDR3 is TGTGCCACCAGCAGAGGAGGTAGACAGTCTAACTATGGCTACACCTTC. It codes for CATSRGGRQSNYGYTF.

A single count supports this clone. The rearrangement joins TRBV19 to TRBJ2-1, with 9 bases aligning to TRBD1. The CDR3 runs to 15 residues. With 4 bases clipped from V and 5 bases from J, the junction kept 6 bases outside the gene matches. CDR1 is LNHDA, CDR2 SQIVND, per germline (reference sequence). CDR3 nucleotides: TGTGCCAGTAGTAAGGGTACAGGGGGCCACAATGAGCAGTTCTTC. It yields the protein CASSKGTGGHNEQFF.

J is TRBJ2-7 and V is TRBV13; TRBD1 aligns across 7 bases. The CDR3 loop spans 14 amino acids. Germline lookup yields CDR1 PRHDT and CDR2 FYEKMQ (reference sequence). With 2 bases clipped from V and 2 bases from J, the junction kept 3 bases outside the gene matches. CDR3 sequence: CASSLTQGAYEQYF. The DNA of the CDR3 is TGTGCCAGCAGCTTAACCCAGGGGGCCTACGAGCAGTACTTC. The full variable domain, completed using reference TRBV13 and TRBJ2-7, is AAGVIQSPRHLIKEKRETATLKCYPIPRHDTVYWYQQGPGQDPQFLISFYEKMQSDKGSIPDRFSAQQFSDYHSELNMSSLELGDSALYFCASSLTQGAYEQYFGPGTRLTVT.

Details on this clone: Other DNA sequences in this specimen translate into the identical CDR3. V usage is TRBV19 and J usage is TRBJ2-2; 7 bases line up with TRBD2. The J segment lost 1 base and the V segment lost 1 base, leaving 3 bases of the junction unmatched. The germline CDR1 and CDR2 sequences are LNHDA and SQIVND (reference sequence). CDR3 length: 16 amino acids. In nucleotides, the CDR3 is TGTGCCAGTAGTATAGGGGGGGGGAGGAACACCGGGGAGCTGTTTTTT. Its translation: CASSIGGGRNTGELFF.

The rearrangement uses TRBV7-9 and TRBJ1-1; D not certain. V lost 1 base and J lost 3, with 6 bases in between. Germline V gene sequence: CDR1 SEHNR, CDR2 FQNEAQ (reference sequence). CDR3 size: 13 residues. The CDR3 nucleotides read TGTGCCAGCAGCTTAGTAGTAGACACTGAAGCTTTCTTT. Encoded protein: CASSLVVDTEAFF.

This clone was found once. The chain links TRBV7-3 to TRBJ2-2; 8 nucleotides agree with TRBD1. V dropped 5 bases and J dropped 1; count of bases not matched to a gene: 3. Germline V gene sequence: CDR1 SGHTA, CDR2 FQGTGA. CDR3 length: 15 residues. Here the CDR3 DNA reads TGTGCCAGCAGCCAGGGACAGGAGAACACCGGGGAGCTGTTTTTT. Encoded protein: CASSQGQENTGELFF.

The rearrangement uses TRBV27 and TRBJ1-1; D possibly corresponds to TRBD1 (5 bases). CDR3 length: 13 residues. CDR1 MNHEY and CDR2 SMNVEV come from the germline V gene (reference sequence). Trimming stripped 8 bases from V and 0 bases from J, with 10 bases between. The CDR3 DNA is TGTGCCAGCGGAGACAGCTTGAACACTGAAGCTTTCTTT. This sequence encodes CASGDSLNTEAFF.

The chain recombines TRBV19 with TRBJ2-2; TRBD1 matches 9 bases. CDR1 and CDR2 from the germline V gene are LNHDA and SQIVND (reference sequence). The CDR3 extends over 14 amino acids. V lost 6 bases and J lost 4; bases outside the gene matches: 3. The DNA of the CDR3 is TGTGCCAGTAGACAGGGGGCGAGCACCGGGGAGCTGTTTTTT. Its protein product is CASRQGASTGELFF.

The rearrangement links TRBV27 to TRBJ1-1; D gene ambiguous. Germline V gene lookup returns CDR1 MNHEY and CDR2 SMNVEV (reference sequence). The CDR3 covers 14 residues. V was cut by 3 bases and J by 1 base, with 9 bases left in between. The CDR3 sequence: CASSFGGRNTEAFF. Here the CDR3 DNA reads TGTGCCAGCAGTTTTGGAGGCAGGAACACTGAAGCTTTCTTT.

This chain uses TRBV5-1 with TRBJ1-1; 8 bases line up with TRBD1. The V and J ends lost 0 bases and 4 bases, in that order; junction bases with no gene match: 14. CDR3 length equals 18 residues. The germline gives CDR1 SGHRS, CDR2 YFSETQ. Here the CDR3 reads CASSLVSQGAGGPTEAFF. Written as DNA, the CDR3 is TGCGCCAGCAGCTTGGTAAGCCAGGGGGCAGGAGGTCCCACTGAAGCTTTCTTT.

Points on this clone: Distinct nucleotide sequences in the sample also encode this CDR3. This chain links TRBV5-1 with TRBJ1-1; D is possibly TRBD1 (5 bases). Germline CDR1 reads SGHRS; CDR2 reads YFSETQ. CDR3 length equals 12 residues. The V and J ends lost 0 bases and 7 bases respectively, with 7 bases between them. CDR3 bases: TGCGCCAGCAGCTTGGGACAGAGTGAAGCTTTCTTT. The encoded protein is CASSLGQSEAFF.

This clone showed up just once. The V and J genes are TRBV23-1 and TRBJ2-7; D is ambiguous. TRBV23-1 is flagged as an ORF with uncertain function. Trimming left V 1 base short and J 3 bases short, with 13 bases between. The CDR3 covers 15 residues. CDR3 in amino acids: CASSQLRRLLYEQYF. The CDR3 region has the DNA TGCGCCAGCAGTCAATTGAGAAGACTCCTCTACGAGCAGTACTTC.

The gene calls are TRBV5-8 and TRBJ1-1; the D is unclear. Germline V gene lookup returns CDR1 SGHTS and CDR2 YDEGEE. V dropped 5 bases and J dropped 8 bases, with 13 bases sitting between them. CDR3 length: 12 amino acids. This CDR3 is CASRSPKTEAFF. DNA of the CDR3: TGTGCCAGCAGATCCCCTAAAACCGAAGCTTTCTTT.